These T cell receptor beta chains were read from a single sample in a study of blood T cell repertoires in COVID-19. Assay: immunoSEQ multiplex PCR; the TCRdb copy retains only in-frame clones and omits some. Of about 200,000 clones listed, nearly 90% are singletons. Sequenced sample: PBMCs or T cells enriched from blood (not recorded which). The receptors were sampled from a woman aged 30 to 39 with acute COVID-19. CDR3s include the opening cysteine and the closing phenylalanine or tryptophan. The D gene is left open where the match is weak. Rows give clone size only sometimes, using once, few, many, or a class for an expanded clone.

>TRBV5-1|TRBJ2-1|.|.
CASSSFSGKPNEQFF
TGCGCCAGCAGCTCCTTTAGCGGTAAACCCAATGAGCAGTTCTTC
>TRBV2|TRBJ1-2|.|.
CASSEVEGHGYTF
TGTGCCAGCAGTGAAGTGGAGGGACATGGCTACACCTTC
>TRBV29-1|TRBJ2-7|TRBD1|.
CSVNTGGGYEQYF
TGCAGCGTTAATACAGGGGGAGGCTACGAGCAGTACTTC
>TRBV4-1|TRBJ2-3|TRBD2|.
CASSRRTSGGNTDTQYF
TGCGCCAGCAGCCGAAGGACTAGCGGGGGTAACACAGATACGCAGTATTTT
>TRBV6-5|TRBJ1-4|TRBD1|.
CASSRTGWEKLFF
TGTGCCAGCAGTCGGACAGGGTGGGAAAAACTGTTTTTT
>TRBV3-1/TRBV3-2|TRBJ1-6|.|once
CASSQDSGSYNSPLHF
TGTGCCAGCAGCCAAGATAGTGGCTCCTATAATTCACCCCTCCACTTT
>TRBV28|TRBJ1-6|TRBD1|.
CASSLLGDRGNSPLHF
TGTGCCAGCAGTTTGTTAGGGGACAGGGGTAATTCACCCCTCCACTTT
>TRBV19|TRBJ2-7|TRBD1|.
CASSTQDRGPYEQYF
TGTGCCAGTAGTACCCAGGACAGGGGACCCTACGAGCAGTACTTC
>TRBV6-1|TRBJ1-2|TRBD1|.
CASREDRSYGYTF
TGTGCCAGCAGGGAGGACAGGTCCTATGGCTACACCTTC
>TRBV11-2|TRBJ2-1|.|.
CASSPQLVSNEQFF
TGTGCCAGCAGCCCCCAACTAGTGTCCAATGAGCAGTTCTTC
>TRBV7-9|TRBJ1-1|.|.
CASSASEAFF
TGTGCCAGCAGCGCTTCGGAGGCTTTCTTT
>TRBV3-1/TRBV3-2|TRBJ2-1|TRBD2|.
CASSRQRLAGSSNEQFF
TGTGCCAGCAGCCGCCAAAGGCTAGCGGGGTCGTCGAATGAGCAGTTCTTC
>TRBV29-1|TRBJ1-2|.|once
CSVLVRNGYTF
TGCAGCGTTCTTGTGAGGAATGGCTACACCTTC
>TRBV7-2|TRBJ1-2|TRBD1|.
CASRPEDRGNIGYTF
TGTGCCAGCAGGCCAGAGGACAGGGGAAATATAGGCTACACCTTC
>TRBV6-1|TRBJ2-1|TRBD1|.
CASSDLPGQGGNEQFF
TGTGCCAGCAGTGACTTACCGGGACAGGGTGGGAATGAGCAGTTCTTC
>TRBV18|TRBJ1-1|TRBD1|.
CASSPGQGITEAFF
TGTGCCAGCTCACCCGGACAGGGGATCACTGAAGCTTTCTTT
>TRBV30|TRBJ1-6|TRBD1|.
CAWKGQGGNSPLHF
TGTGCCTGGAAAGGACAGGGGGGGAATTCACCCCTCCACTTT
>TRBV7-2|TRBJ2-7|TRBD1|.
CASSVEHGQGYEQYF
TGTGCCAGCAGCGTTGAGCATGGACAGGGCTACGAGCAGTACTTC
>TRBV6-2/TRBV6-3|TRBJ2-3|TRBD2|.
CASSIWTRGKDTQYF
TGTGCCAGCAGTATCTGGACTAGAGGCAAAGATACGCAGTATTTT
>TRBV2|TRBJ2-2|.|.
CATTFAGVNTGELFF
TGTGCCACGACGTTCGCAGGGGTCAACACCGGGGAGCTGTTTTTT
>TRBV9|TRBJ2-3|.|.
CASSAFPRGTDTQYF
TGTGCCAGCAGCGCGTTCCCACGGGGCACAGATACGCAGTATTTT
>TRBV28|TRBJ1-6|.|.
CASSLYLRGKSSYNSPLHF
TGTGCCAGCAGTTTATATCTTCGGGGAAAAAGCTCCTATAATTCACCCCTCCACTTT
>TRBV19|TRBJ2-3|TRBD1|.
CASSSRQGDTQYF
TGTGCCAGTAGTTCCCGACAGGGGGATACGCAGTATTTT
>TRBV28|TRBJ2-3|TRBD1|.
CASHGTGGTDTQYF
TGTGCCAGCCATGGGACAGGGGGCACAGATACGCAGTATTTT
>TRBV27|TRBJ1-1|.|.
CASSLSRGEAFF
TGTGCCAGCAGTTTAAGCAGGGGTGAAGCTTTCTTT
>TRBV18|TRBJ1-3|.|.
CASSPPPGRDTIYF
TGTGCCAGCTCACCACCTCCAGGTCGCGACACCATATATTTT
>TRBV2|TRBJ1-6|TRBD1|.
CATAGQLNSPLHF
TGTGCCACCGCGGGACAGCTTAATTCACCCCTCCACTTT
>TRBV7-2|TRBJ1-5|.|many
CASSYVQGVGNQPQHF
TGTGCCAGCAGCTATGTACAGGGCGTGGGCAATCAGCCCCAGCATTTT
>TRBV30|TRBJ2-1|TRBD2|.
CAWSVPGLASHNEQFF
TGTGCCTGGAGTGTACCGGGACTAGCGTCCCACAATGAGCAGTTCTTC
>TRBV5-1|TRBJ1-6|.|once
CASSFTSSYNSPLHF
TGCGCCAGCAGCTTCACTAGCTCCTATAATTCACCCCTCCACTTT
>TRBV11-3|TRBJ2-1|.|.
CASSPRGTNEQFF
TGTGCCAGCAGCCCCCGGGGTACAAATGAGCAGTTCTTC
>TRBV5-1|TRBJ2-7|TRBD1|.
CASSPGTGPYEQYF
TGCGCCAGCAGTCCCGGGACAGGGCCCTACGAGCAGTACTTC
>TRBV7-9|TRBJ1-2|.|.
CANPGRNYGYTF
TGTGCCAACCCAGGCAGGAACTATGGCTACACCTTC
>TRBV3-1/TRBV3-2|TRBJ2-7|TRBD1|.
CASSHPGQGVREQYF
TGTGCCAGCAGCCACCCGGGACAGGGTGTACGAGAGCAGTACTTC
>TRBV27|TRBJ2-3|.|.
CASSVTAGSTDTQYF
TGTGCCAGCAGTGTCACGGCGGGGTCCACAGATACGCAGTATTTT
>TRBV5-1|TRBJ2-7|TRBD1|.
CASSSGTGGSYEQYF
TGCGCCAGCAGCTCCGGGACAGGTGGGTCCTACGAGCAGTACTTC
>TRBV11-3|TRBJ2-2|TRBD2|.
CASTNPRGGTGELFF
TGTGCCAGCACCAACCCCCGGGGGGGTACCGGGGAGCTGTTTTTT
>TRBV2|TRBJ1-5|.|.
CAGFVGGQPQHF
TGTGCCGGTTTTGTGGGGGGTCAGCCCCAGCATTTT
>TRBV2|TRBJ1-3|.|.
CASSPPLDSRGNTIYF
TGTGCCAGCAGCCCACCCCTGGACAGTAGGGGTAACACCATATATTTT
>TRBV19|TRBJ1-1|.|.
CASSGALGTEAFF
TGTGCCAGTTCCGGAGCGCTGGGCACTGAAGCTTTCTTT
>TRBV28|TRBJ2-5|.|.
CASSPPHGETRGTQYF
TGTGCCAGCAGTCCACCTCATGGGGAGACCCGCGGGACCCAGTACTTC
>TRBV11-2|TRBJ1-6|.|once
CASSLNSGVDSPLHF
TGTGCCAGCAGCTTAAACTCCGGGGTGGATTCACCCCTCCACTTT
>TRBV4-3|TRBJ1-2|.|few
CASSQGGSSVYGYTF
TGCGCCAGCAGCCAAGGGGGCAGTTCGGTCTATGGCTACACCTTC
>TRBV7-8|TRBJ1-2|.|once
CASSLGEGLGYGYTF
TGTGCCAGCAGCTTAGGGGAGGGCCTTGGGTATGGCTACACCTTC